Listed below are T cell receptor beta chains from one sample, sequenced in a study of T-cell memory formation after mild COVID-19. TCRdb reprocessed the 5' RACE reads via MiXCR and lists one record per CDR3 protein. Of more than 55,000 distinct CDR3 sequences listed, over 7.5% are singletons. The sequencing sample was made of PBMCs or a T cell subset sorted from them (not recorded which). Source of these receptors: a man between 18 and 29 years old who had mild COVID-19 (a few samples of this study predate the infection). Cell type and time point are not known. Each CDR3 is given with its conserved first and last residue. D genes are given only for firm matches. A row's size may be missing; if present it is once, few, many or a size class.

size: .; D: .; J: TRBJ2-5; V: TRBV7-2; DNA: TGTGCCAGCAAAGGGCTAGCGCTAGAGACCCAGTACTTC; CDR3: CASKGLALETQYF
size: .; D: TRBD2; J: TRBJ2-1; V: TRBV4-2; DNA: TGTGCCAGCAGCCAAGGGTGGGTACTAGCGGGAGCGGGATATGAGCAGTTCTTC; CDR3: CASSQGWVLAGAGYEQFF
size: .; D: TRBD1; J: TRBJ2-7; V: TRBV6-5; DNA: TGTGCCAGCAGACCGGTGCAGGGGGCGCCGACCTACGAGCAGTACTTC; CDR3: CASRPVQGAPTYEQYF
size: .; D: .; J: TRBJ1-2; V: TRBV7-8; DNA: TGTGCCAGCAGCTTAGCCGCGGGGCCGGCGGGGGGCTACACCTTC; CDR3: CASSLAAGPAGGYTF
size: many; D: .; J: TRBJ2-4; V: TRBV7-2; DNA: TGTGCCAGCAGCCAGGGGGCCAAAAACATTCAGTACTTC; CDR3: CASSQGAKNIQYF
size: .; D: .; J: TRBJ2-2; V: TRBV5-6; DNA: TGTGCCAGCAGCTTGGAAAGGGACGGGGAGCTGTTTTTT; CDR3: CASSLERDGELFF
size: .; D: .; J: TRBJ2-1; V: TRBV7-9; DNA: TGTGCCAGCAGCTTACAAGGGGGCAATGAGCAGTTCTTC; CDR3: CASSLQGGNEQFF
size: .; D: TRBD1; J: TRBJ1-5; V: TRBV24-1; DNA: TGTGCCACCAGTGAAACAGGGGTCCCGGCCCAGCATTTT; CDR3: CATSETGVPAQHF
size: few; D: TRBD1; J: TRBJ2-7; V: TRBV27; DNA: TGTGCCAGCAGTTTATTGACAGGGTTCGACCCTCGGGAGCAGTACTTC; CDR3: CASSLLTGFDPREQYF
size: few; D: TRBD1; J: TRBJ2-2; V: TRBV28; DNA: TGTGCCAGCAGTCCCAGACAGGGTTTACCCGGGGAGCTGTTTTTT; CDR3: CASSPRQGLPGELFF
size: many; D: TRBD2; J: TRBJ2-3; V: TRBV5-5; DNA: TGTGCCAGCAGCCCATTGGGACTAGTCTCATCCGATACGCAGTATTTT; CDR3: CASSPLGLVSSDTQYF
size: many; D: .; J: TRBJ2-5; V: TRBV6-5; DNA: TGTGCCAGCAGAAGGGGGCCTAGCGGGTACCAAGAGACCCAGTACTTC; CDR3: CASRRGPSGYQETQYF
size: .; D: TRBD2; J: TRBJ2-5; V: TRBV6-1; DNA: TGTGCCAGCAGTGAAGCGCTCGCGGGGGGTCGCGAGACCCAGTACTTC; CDR3: CASSEALAGGRETQYF
size: few; D: .; J: TRBJ2-7; V: TRBV12-3/TRBV12-4; DNA: TGTGCCAGCAGTTTAGCTGGGACCTCCGGAAGGGCCGAGCAGTACTTC; CDR3: CASSLAGTSGRAEQYF
size: .; D: .; J: TRBJ2-3; V: TRBV18; DNA: TGTGCCAGCTCACCATTGAATACGGGGCAGGATACGCAGTATTTT; CDR3: CASSPLNTGQDTQYF
size: few; D: TRBD2; J: TRBJ2-5; V: TRBV7-2; DNA: TGTGCCAGCAGCTTAGGCGGTGCTAGCGGGGCCCCTCGGGAGACCCAGTACTTC; CDR3: CASSLGGASGAPRETQYF
size: medium-sized; D: TRBD2; J: TRBJ2-3; V: TRBV7-2; DNA: TGTGCCAGCAGCTTAGAGCTAGCGGGAGATACGCAGTATTTT; CDR3: CASSLELAGDTQYF
size: few; D: .; J: TRBJ1-5; V: TRBV6-6; DNA: TGTGCCAGCAGAGTACCCGGCAATCAGCCCCAGCATTTT; CDR3: CASRVPGNQPQHF
size: .; D: .; J: TRBJ1-6; V: TRBV5-1; DNA: TGCGCCAGCAGCTTGGGACAAGATAATTCACCCCTCCACTTT; CDR3: CASSLGQDNSPLHF
size: few; D: .; J: TRBJ2-1; V: TRBV21-1; DNA: TGTGCCAGCAGCAAAGGACAGAGAACGGAGCATTTGGATGAGCAGTTCTTC; CDR3: CASSKGQRTEHLDEQFF
size: .; D: TRBD2; J: TRBJ2-5; V: TRBV12-3/TRBV12-4; DNA: TGTGCCAGCAGTTTAACTAGCGGGGGGCTCCAAGAGACCCAGTACTTC; CDR3: CASSLTSGGLQETQYF
size: few; D: .; J: TRBJ2-5; V: TRBV28; DNA: TGTGCCAGCAATTCACCAACAGTTCGGGAGACCCAGTACTTC; CDR3: CASNSPTVRETQYF
size: .; D: .; J: TRBJ1-5; V: TRBV6-4; DNA: TGTGCCAGCAGTGTGAAGGCGAGCGCCGGACTTTTTGGCAATCAGCCCCAGCATTTT; CDR3: CASSVKASAGLFGNQPQHF
size: few; D: .; J: TRBJ1-4; V: TRBV7-2; DNA: TGTGCCAGCAGCCCCCGTCGAGGCTCTAATGAAAAACTGTTTTTT; CDR3: CASSPRRGSNEKLFF
size: .; D: TRBD1; J: TRBJ1-3; V: TRBV20-1; DNA: TGCAGTGCTACCAGGACAGGCCGCTCTGGAAACACCATATATTTT; CDR3: CSATRTGRSGNTIYF
size: few; D: TRBD2; J: TRBJ2-3; V: TRBV5-1; DNA: TGCGCCAGCAGCTTGGAGCTAGCGGGGGTAGATACGCAGTATTTT; CDR3: CASSLELAGVDTQYF
size: .; D: .; J: TRBJ1-1; V: TRBV3-1; DNA: TGTGCCAGCGCTTTTCAGGGGAACACTGAAGCTTTCTTT; CDR3: CASAFQGNTEAFF
size: .; D: TRBD2; J: TRBJ2-1; V: TRBV24-1; DNA: TGTGCCACCAGTGACATTAAGCGGGGGGACAACAATGAGCAGTTCTTC; CDR3: CATSDIKRGDNNEQFF
size: .; D: .; J: TRBJ2-3; V: TRBV20-1; DNA: TGCAGTGCTAGAGGGAGTAGCAGAGATACGCAGTATTTT; CDR3: CSARGSSRDTQYF
size: .; D: .; J: TRBJ2-5; V: TRBV5-1; DNA: TGCGCCAGCAGCTCACTACTACAAGAGACCCAGTACTTC; CDR3: CASSSLLQETQYF
size: .; D: .; J: TRBJ2-2; V: TRBV7-2; DNA: TGTGCCAGCAGCTTACAAGGACAGAACACCGGGGAGCTGTTTTTT; CDR3: CASSLQGQNTGELFF
size: .; D: .; J: TRBJ1-1; V: TRBV7-9; DNA: TGTGCCAGCAGCTTTGGGGCAATCAGGAGCACTGAAGCTTTCTTT; CDR3: CASSFGAIRSTEAFF
size: many; D: TRBD1; J: TRBJ2-3; V: TRBV20-1; DNA: TGCAGTGCTAGAAGCCCGACAGGGGGCGATGGTTTTCCGCAGTATTTT; CDR3: CSARSPTGGDGFPQYF
size: few; D: .; J: TRBJ2-2; V: TRBV9; DNA: TGTGCCAGCAGCGTAGCTTACCGGGGCGGGGAGCTGTTTTTT; CDR3: CASSVAYRGGELFF
size: .; D: TRBD1; J: TRBJ2-7; V: TRBV18; DNA: TGTGCCAGCTCCTCCGGGACAGGGCCCTACGAGCAGTACTTC; CDR3: CASSSGTGPYEQYF
size: few; D: .; J: TRBJ2-5; V: TRBV18; DNA: TGTGCCAGCTCACCACGTCAGACCTTTTCAGAGACCCAGTACTTC; CDR3: CASSPRQTFSETQYF
size: .; D: .; J: TRBJ2-2; V: TRBV7-3; DNA: TGTGCCAGCAGCTTAACCGGTTCCGAAACCGGGGAGCTGTTTTTT; CDR3: CASSLTGSETGELFF
size: few; D: .; J: TRBJ2-2; V: TRBV12-3/TRBV12-4; DNA: TGTGCCAGCAGTTTACTCGGGGAGCTGTTTTTT; CDR3: CASSLLGELFF
size: .; D: .; J: TRBJ2-3; V: TRBV19; DNA: TGTGCCAGTAGTACCAGCCTCACAGATACGCAGTATTTT; CDR3: CASSTSLTDTQYF
size: .; D: .; J: TRBJ1-5; V: TRBV12-3/TRBV12-4; DNA: TGTGCCAGCAGTCGTCAGGAGAATCAGCCCCAGCATTTT; CDR3: CASSRQENQPQHF
size: .; D: .; J: TRBJ1-1; V: TRBV11-2; DNA: TGTGCCAGCAGCTTCCGAAGGAACGCGGGGAACACTGAAGCTTTCTTT; CDR3: CASSFRRNAGNTEAFF
size: few; D: .; J: TRBJ1-2; V: TRBV9; DNA: TGTGCCAGCAGTGTTGAGGCCGCTACTGGCTACACCTTC; CDR3: CASSVEAATGYTF
size: .; D: .; J: TRBJ1-2; V: TRBV6-5; DNA: TGTGCCAGCAGTTATACTCGCGGCTTTGGCTACACCTTC; CDR3: CASSYTRGFGYTF
size: few; D: .; J: TRBJ2-4; V: TRBV20-1; DNA: TGCAGTGCTAGAGATCAATTAGCCAAAAACATTCAGTACTTC; CDR3: CSARDQLAKNIQYF
size: many; D: .; J: TRBJ2-3; V: TRBV24-1; DNA: TGTGCCACCGGGGGGCTCACAGATACGCAGTATTTT; CDR3: CATGGLTDTQYF
size: few; D: TRBD1; J: TRBJ1-2; V: TRBV6-6; DNA: TGTGCCAGCATTGCGGACAGGAACTATGGCTACACCTTC; CDR3: CASIADRNYGYTF
size: many; D: TRBD1; J: TRBJ2-1; V: TRBV5-1; DNA: TGCGCCAGCAGCGTACAACCGGGACAGACCAACAATGAGCAGTTCTTC; CDR3: CASSVQPGQTNNEQFF
size: few; D: .; J: TRBJ1-3; V: TRBV20-1; DNA: TGCAGTGCTTACAGGGCCATTAGCTCTGGAAACACCATATATTTT; CDR3: CSAYRAISSGNTIYF
size: many; D: .; J: TRBJ1-1; V: TRBV12-3/TRBV12-4; DNA: TGTGCCAGCAGACCACAGGCTACTGAAGCTTTCTTT; CDR3: CASRPQATEAFF
size: .; D: .; J: TRBJ1-4; V: TRBV20-1; DNA: TGCAGTGCTAGGACAGAGACCAAAGAAAAACTGTTTTTT; CDR3: CSARTETKEKLFF
size: many; D: TRBD1; J: TRBJ2-5; V: TRBV4-1; DNA: TGCGCCAGCAGCCAAGCCGCGGACAGGGTCCCGGTCCAGTACTTC; CDR3: CASSQAADRVPVQYF